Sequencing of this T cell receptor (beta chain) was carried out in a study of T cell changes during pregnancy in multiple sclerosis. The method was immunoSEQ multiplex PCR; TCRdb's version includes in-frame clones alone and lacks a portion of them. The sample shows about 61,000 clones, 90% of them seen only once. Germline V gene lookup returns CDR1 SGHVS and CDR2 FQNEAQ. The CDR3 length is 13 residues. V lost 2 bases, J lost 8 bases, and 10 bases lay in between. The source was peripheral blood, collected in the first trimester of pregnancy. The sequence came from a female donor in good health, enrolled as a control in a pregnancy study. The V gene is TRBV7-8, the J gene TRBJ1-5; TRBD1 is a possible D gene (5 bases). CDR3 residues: CASSLSGLEPQHF. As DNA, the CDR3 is TGTGCCAGCAGCTTATCAGGGCTGGAGCCCCAGCATTTT.